The 13 T cell receptor beta chains presented below share a single source sample, sequenced in a study of shared clonotypes between healthy human individuals. Assay used: immunoSEQ multiplex PCR; TCRdb lists only in-frame clones, some missing. This sample has about 1 million clones, with approximately 80% found just once. Sequencing input: memory CD4+ T cells from PBMCs. The sample's subset: CD45RA-negative fraction. The receptors derive from a man between 18 and 35 years old in good health. Some clones in this sample may be carry-over from other donors' samples.

The chain uses TRBV5-1 and TRBJ1-4; no reliable D call. CDR3 length equals 13 residues. Trimming removed 5 bases from V and 8 bases from J, with 13 bases in between. The germline CDR1 and CDR2 sequences are SGHRS and YFSETQ. CDR3 region: CASRSGEGEKLFF. The CDR3 DNA reads as TGCGCCAGCAGATCAGGAGAAGGGGAAAAACTGTTTTTT.

The sample holds a few counts of this clone. V is TRBV7-9 and J is TRBJ2-7; 11 bases line up with TRBD1. Germline V gene data show CDR1 as SEHNR and CDR2 as FQNEAQ (reference sequence). The ends lost 1 base at V and 2 bases at J; junction bases unmatched: 7. This CDR3 spans 17 amino acids. CDR3 nucleotide sequence: TGTGCCAGCAGCTTAGACCGATGGGACAGGGGGACCTACGAGCAGTACTTC. It encodes CASSLDRWDRGTYEQYF. Looking up the rest from reference TRBV7-9 and TRBJ2-7 gives the full variable domain: DTGVSQNPRHKITKRGQNVTFRCDPISEHNRLYWYRQTLGQGPEFLTYFQNEAQLEKSRLLSDRFSAERPKGSFSTLEIQRTEQGDSAMYLCASSLDRWDRGTYEQYFGPGTRLTVT.

This chain connects TRBV7-9 to TRBJ1-1; D remains unclear. Germline lookup yields CDR1 SEHNR and CDR2 FQNEAQ (reference sequence). CDR3 length: 11 amino acids. Trimming left V 1 base short and J 10 bases short, with 7 bases between. Here the CDR3 reads CASSLVRTAFF. The CDR3 DNA reads TGTGCCAGCAGCTTAGTAAGAACAGCTTTCTTT.

This clone was seen repeatedly, ten times or more. The CDR3 protein is CSVGTGGDEQFF. For the CDR3, the DNA is TGCAGCGTGGGGACAGGGGGCGATGAGCAGTTCTTC. The J gene is TRBJ2-1, the V gene TRBV29-1, with TRBD1 matching 12 bases. CDR3 size: 12 residues. The germline V gene has CDR1 SQVTM and CDR2 ANQGSEA. The junction had 2 bases not matched to a gene; V was cut back by 6 bases and J by 8 bases.

The gene calls are TRBV5-4 and TRBJ2-5, with D possibly being TRBD1 (6 bases). The germline CDR1 and CDR2 sequences are SGHNT and YYREEE (reference sequence). This CDR3 has 14 amino acids. Trimming stripped 4 bases from V and 4 bases from J, with 14 bases between. CDR3 sequence reads: CASSRGGVGETQYF. For the CDR3, the DNA is TGTGCCAGCAGCCGAGGGGGAGTTGGAGAGACCCAGTACTTC.

In its sample, this clone was seen once. The chain has TRBV10-3 and TRBJ1-5; D unclear. Looked up from germline, CDR1 is ENHRY and CDR2 is SYGVKD. V dropped 4 bases and J dropped 5 bases, with 12 bases sitting between them. The CDR3 contains 14 residues. Here the CDR3 DNA reads TGTGCCATCAGTGCTGGCAGTGGCGATCAGCCCCAGCATTTT. Encoded protein: CAISAGSGDQPQHF.

This clone was counted a few times. The chain combines TRBV11-2 with TRBJ2-5; the D gene is possibly TRBD2 (5 bases). Trimming left V 2 bases short and J 4 bases short, with 8 bases between. Germline CDR1 and CDR2: SGHAT and FQNNGV. The CDR3 totals 13 residues. The CDR3 loop is CASSLSGLETQYF. The CDR3 coding sequence is TGTGCCAGCAGCTTATCTGGACTAGAGACCCAGTACTTC.

This clone has just one count. CDR3 nucleotide sequence: TGTGCCAGCTCACGGGGGGACAATCCTAGCAATCAGCCCCAGCATTTT. This sequence encodes CASSRGDNPSNQPQHF. The rearrangement uses TRBV18 and TRBJ1-5; maybe TRBD1 (6 bases). The CDR3 loop spans 16 amino acids. The germline V gene has CDR1 KGHSH and CDR2 LQKENI. The germline V and J ends were trimmed by 4 bases and 0 bases, with 13 bases remaining between them.

The table lists this clone with a count of one. This rearrangement joins TRBV4-1 to TRBJ2-1; 10 bases agree with TRBD2. V lost 1 base and J lost 7; bases outside the gene matches: 10. This CDR3 has 17 residues. Germline V gene data show CDR1 as MGHRA and CDR2 as YSYEKL. This CDR3 reads CASSQGNSGRFRNEQFF. The CDR3 DNA is TGCGCCAGCAGCCAAGGTAATAGCGGGAGGTTCAGAAATGAGCAGTTCTTC.

The rearrangement links TRBV27 to TRBJ1-1; D ambiguous. With 6 bases removed from V and 3 bases from J, the gap between germline ends came to 17 bases. This CDR3 is built from 15 residues. Germline assignment: CDR1 MNHEY and CDR2 SMNVEV (reference sequence). CDR3 region: CASRGRHPGDTEAFF. The CDR3, as DNA: TGTGCCAGCAGGGGGAGGCACCCTGGCGACACTGAAGCTTTCTTT.

At least ten counts were recorded for this clone. The rearrangement uses TRBV9 and TRBJ1-5; no reliable D call. The germline V gene has CDR1 SGDLS and CDR2 YYNGEE. Trimming pared 0 bases from V and 2 bases from J, leaving 9 bases between. The CDR3 covers 15 residues. The CDR3 DNA is TGTGCCAGCAGCGTAGCCGGGTCGGGCAATCAGCCCCAGCATTTT. Translated, it gives CASSVAGSGNQPQHF.

The gene calls are TRBV2 and TRBJ2-5; 8 positions agree with TRBD1. The CDR3 contains 13 residues. Losses at the gene ends were 6 bases for V and 7 bases for J; bases not matched to a gene: 7. Germline V gene sequence: CDR1 SNHLY, CDR2 FYNNEI. CDR3 amino acids: CASREQGVGTQYF. The CDR3 DNA sequence: TGTGCCAGCAGGGAACAGGGGGTCGGGACCCAGTACTTC.

This clone was counted ten times or more. This same CDR3 is encoded by further DNA sequences in the sample. The CDR3, as DNA: TGTGCCAGCAGCCGACAGGGCTATGGCTACACCTTC. Translation gives CASSRQGYGYTF. This chain joins TRBV14 and TRBJ1-2; 7 bases fit TRBD1. The CDR3 sequence is 12 residues long. Per the germline V gene, CDR1 is SGHDN and CDR2 is FVKESK. With 4 bases clipped from V and 4 bases from J, the junction kept 0 bases outside the gene matches.